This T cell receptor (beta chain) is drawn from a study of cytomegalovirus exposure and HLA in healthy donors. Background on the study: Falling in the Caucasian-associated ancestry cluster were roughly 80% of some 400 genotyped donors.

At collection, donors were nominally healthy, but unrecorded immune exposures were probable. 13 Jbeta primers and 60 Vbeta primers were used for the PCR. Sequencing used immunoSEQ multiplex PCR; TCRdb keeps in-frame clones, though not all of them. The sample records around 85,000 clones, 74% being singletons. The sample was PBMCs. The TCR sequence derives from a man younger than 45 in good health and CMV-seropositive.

The CDR3 coding sequence is TGCAGCGTGGGGCCCAGGGGGCGGGAGACAGATACGCAGTATTTT. Its translation: CSVGPRGRETDTQYF. The rearrangement joins TRBV29-1 to TRBJ2-3; D might be TRBD1 (8 bases). Deletions cut 6 bases from V and 3 bases from J, with 19 bases between. Germline CDR1 SQVTM, CDR2 ANQGSEA. There are 15 residues in the CDR3.